This T cell receptor beta chain derives from a study of OX40 agonist ivuxolimab in advanced cancers. The germline V gene has CDR1 LGHNA and CDR2 YSLEER. The CDR3 has 17 amino acids. The J segment lost 1 base and the V segment lost 4 bases, leaving 8 bases of the junction unmatched. This table comes from immunoSEQ multiplex PCR, and its TCRdb copy is limited to in-frame clones, with some not included. This sample carries under 25,000 clones, approximately 87% of them seen once, and the ten largest clones take roughly 15%. The sample was CD4+ or CD8+ T cells sorted from blood, taken in a trial of the OX40 agonist ivuxolimab. This receptor was obtained from an adult with an advanced solid tumor such as melanoma, head and neck, liver or kidney cancer. This rearrangement joins TRBV4-3 to TRBJ2-1, with 9 bases fitting TRBD2. CDR3 coding DNA: TGCGCCAGCAGCCGTTCGGGACTAGCTCGGTCCTACAATGAGCAGTTCTTC. It encodes CASSRSGLARSYNEQFF.